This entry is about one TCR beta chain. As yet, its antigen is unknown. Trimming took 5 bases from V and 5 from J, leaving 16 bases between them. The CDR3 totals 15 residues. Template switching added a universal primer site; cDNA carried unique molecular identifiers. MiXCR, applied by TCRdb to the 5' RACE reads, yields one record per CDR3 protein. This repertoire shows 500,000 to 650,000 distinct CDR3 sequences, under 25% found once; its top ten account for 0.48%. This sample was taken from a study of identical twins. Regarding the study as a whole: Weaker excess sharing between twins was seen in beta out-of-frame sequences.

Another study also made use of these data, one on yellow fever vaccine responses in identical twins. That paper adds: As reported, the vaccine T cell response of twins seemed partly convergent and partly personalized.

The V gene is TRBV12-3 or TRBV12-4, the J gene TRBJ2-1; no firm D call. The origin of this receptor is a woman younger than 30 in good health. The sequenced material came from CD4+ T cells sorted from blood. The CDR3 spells CASSARTPRDNEQFF. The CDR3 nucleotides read TGTGCCAGCAGTGCCCGGACGCCACGTGACAATGAGCAGTTCTTC.